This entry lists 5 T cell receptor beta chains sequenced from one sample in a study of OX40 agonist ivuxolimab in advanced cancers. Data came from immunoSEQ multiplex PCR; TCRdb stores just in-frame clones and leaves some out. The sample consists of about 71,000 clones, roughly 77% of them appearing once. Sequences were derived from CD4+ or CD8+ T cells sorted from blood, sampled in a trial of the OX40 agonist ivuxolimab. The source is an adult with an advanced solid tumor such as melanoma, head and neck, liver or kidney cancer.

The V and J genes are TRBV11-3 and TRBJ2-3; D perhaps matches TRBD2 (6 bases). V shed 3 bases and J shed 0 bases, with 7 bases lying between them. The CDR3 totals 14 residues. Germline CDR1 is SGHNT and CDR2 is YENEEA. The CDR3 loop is CASSFGGSTDTQYF. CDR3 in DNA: TGTGCCAGCAGCTTCGGGGGTAGCACAGATACGCAGTATTTT. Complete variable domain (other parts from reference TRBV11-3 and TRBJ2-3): EAGVVQSPRYKIIEKKQPVAFWCNPISGHNTLYWYLQNLGQGPELLIRYENEEAVDDSQLPKDRFSAERLKGVDSTLKIQPAELGDSAVYLCASSFGGSTDTQYFGPGTRLTVL.

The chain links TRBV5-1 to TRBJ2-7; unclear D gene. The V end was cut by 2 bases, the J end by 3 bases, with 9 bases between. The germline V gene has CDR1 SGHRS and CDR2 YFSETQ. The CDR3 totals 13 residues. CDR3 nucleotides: TGCGCCAGCAGCTTTCAAGGTCTCTACGAGCAGTACTTC. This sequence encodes CASSFQGLYEQYF.

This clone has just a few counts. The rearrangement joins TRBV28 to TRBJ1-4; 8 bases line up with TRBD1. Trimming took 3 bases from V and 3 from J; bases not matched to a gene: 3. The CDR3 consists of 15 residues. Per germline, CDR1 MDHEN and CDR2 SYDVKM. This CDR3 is CASSFADRANEKLFF. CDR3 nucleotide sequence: TGTGCCAGCAGTTTCGCGGACAGGGCTAATGAAAAACTGTTTTTT.

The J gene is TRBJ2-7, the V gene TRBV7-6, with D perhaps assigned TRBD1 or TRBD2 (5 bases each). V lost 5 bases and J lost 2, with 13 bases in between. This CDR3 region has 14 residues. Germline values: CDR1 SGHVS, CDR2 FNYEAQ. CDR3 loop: CASSPTPGPYEQYF. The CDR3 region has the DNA TGTGCCAGCAGCCCTACCCCGGGACCCTACGAGCAGTACTTC.

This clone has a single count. The CDR3 loop reads CASSLALSGLSNGYTF. The CDR3 bases are TGTGCCAGCAGCTTGGCTCTGTCCGGCCTGAGTAATGGCTACACCTTC. The genes are TRBV5-6 and TRBJ1-2; D is unclear. Germline CDR1 reads SGHDT; CDR2 reads YYEEEE. The CDR3 loop spans 16 amino acids. Trimming took off 0 bases at V and 6 bases at J, with 18 bases between the two ends.